This entry lists 22 T cell receptor beta chains sequenced from one sample in a study of CD8+ T cells in alopecia areata. Sequencing relied on a cDNA template that was reverse transcribed from extracted RNA. Clones were sequenced by immunoSEQ multiplex PCR, and TCRdb holds only the in-frame ones, with some missing. The profile shows a few hundred thousand clones, 67% of them singletons. Sequencing was performed on CD4+ T cells sorted from blood, taken at week 0. These receptors came from a human donor with alopecia areata.

CDR3 bases: TGTGCCAGCAGCACCCACTCTTTTGGCGAGCAGTACTTC. Translation gives CASSTHSFGEQYF. V is TRBV9 and J is TRBJ2-7, with unresolved D. CDR1 and CDR2 from the germline V gene are SGDLS and YYNGEE. The CDR3 loop spans 13 amino acids. V dropped 4 bases and J dropped 6 bases, with 14 bases sitting between them.

This clone has only one observation. V and J are TRBV7-8 and TRBJ2-7; the D is unclear. V lost 0 bases to trimming and J lost 7 bases, with 7 bases between them. Germline loops: CDR1 SGHVS, CDR2 FQNEAQ. CDR3 length: 12 amino acids. For the CDR3, the DNA is TGTGCCAGCAGCTTAGCCTGGGGAGAGCAGTACTTC. Translation: CASSLAWGEQYF.

In its sample, this clone was seen a few times. V is TRBV1 and J is TRBJ1-5; no check of the table's D call, TRBD1, against the DNA was made. TRBV1 is described as a pseudogene. The CDR3 has 17 amino acids. CDR3 amino acids: CTSSQGGTGPNNQPQHF. The CDR3 DNA follows: TGCACCAGCAGCCAAGGTGGGACAGGGCCTAACAATCAGCCCCAGCATTTT.

V usage is TRBV7-9 and J usage is TRBJ2-3, with D perhaps given as TRBD1 or TRBD2 (5 bases each). There are 15 residues in the CDR3. V lost 5 bases, J lost 0 bases, and 12 bases lay in between. Germline V lookup: CDR1 SEHNR, CDR2 FQNEAQ (reference sequence). CDR3 sequence reads: CASSPRDPSTDTQYF. Here the CDR3 DNA reads TGTGCCAGCAGCCCGAGGGACCCTAGCACAGATACGCAGTATTTT.

The V gene is TRBV30, the J gene TRBJ2-3; possible D gene TRBD1, 6 bases. V lost 4 bases and J lost 2, with 19 bases in between. The CDR3 loop spans 16 amino acids. Germline values: CDR1 GTSNPN, CDR2 SVGIG (reference sequence). The CDR3 loop is CAWKRERRGLTDTQYF. The CDR3 region has the DNA TGTGCCTGGAAAAGGGAGCGCAGGGGCCTCACAGATACGCAGTATTTT. The whole variable domain, filled in from reference TRBV30 and TRBJ2-3, reads SQTIHQWPATLVQPVGSPLSLECTVEGTSNPNLYWYRQAAGRGLQLLFYSVGIGQISSEVPQNLSASRPQDRQFILSSKKLLLSDSGFYLCAWKRERRGLTDTQYFGPGTRLTVL.

This rearrangement joins TRBV2 to TRBJ2-5; weak D call: TRBD1 (6 bases). Looked up from germline, CDR1 is SNHLY and CDR2 is FYNNEI. V lost 8 bases to trimming and J lost 2 bases, with 18 bases between them. The CDR3 runs 15 residues. The CDR3: CASLSQDSAQETQYF. CDR3 DNA: TGTGCCAGCCTATCCCAGGACAGTGCGCAAGAGACCCAGTACTTC.

The genes are TRBV9 and TRBJ1-1; no clear D. CDR3 length equals 13 residues. Trimming cost V 4 bases and J 4 bases, with 11 bases left between them. The V gene's germline CDR1 is SGDLS and CDR2 YYNGEE. The CDR3 here is CASSSYSGTEAFF. CDR3 DNA: TGTGCCAGCAGCTCATATAGTGGCACTGAAGCTTTCTTT.

The chain employs TRBV10-3 and TRBJ2-2; 9 nucleotides agree with TRBD1. V was clipped by 10 bases and J by 1 base; unmatched bases: 1. CDR3 length: 13 residues. CDR1 and CDR2 from the germline V gene are ENHRY and SYGVKD. The CDR3 DNA follows: TGTGCCACGACAGGGGGGAACACCGGGGAGCTGTTTTTT. Translating it yields CATTGGNTGELFF.

The chain joins TRBV7-9 to TRBJ1-1; D gene uncertain. The CDR3 is 12 amino acids. V lost 5 bases and J lost 10, with 14 bases in between. Germline CDR1 is SEHNR and CDR2 is FQNEAQ (reference sequence). In nucleotides, the CDR3 is TGTGCCAGCAGCCACCCCGGCGTTGGAGCTTTCTTT. It encodes CASSHPGVGAFF.

The chain links TRBV29-1 to TRBJ2-2, with TRBD2 matching 10 bases. V dropped 6 bases and J dropped 2; count of bases not matched to a gene: 3. The CDR3 totals 14 residues. Germline V gene data show CDR1 as SQVTM and CDR2 as ANQGSEA. The DNA for the CDR3 is TGCAGCGTCGGACTAGCGGCAAACACCGGGGAGCTGTTTTTT. Protein: CSVGLAANTGELFF.

The chain has TRBV25-1 and TRBJ1-2, with D perhaps TRBD1 (6 bases). Germline V gives CDR1 MGHDK, CDR2 SYGVNS. Trimming took off 1 base at V and 2 bases at J, with 8 bases between the two ends. The CDR3 is made up of 14 amino acids. The chain's CDR3 is CASSEFDRNYGYTF. DNA of the CDR3: TGTGCCAGCAGTGAATTTGACAGGAACTATGGCTACACCTTC.

The J gene is TRBJ2-7, the V gene TRBV7-6; tentative D call: TRBD2 (6 bases). CDR3 size: 12 residues. The V and J ends lost 5 bases and 5 bases respectively, with 10 bases between them. Germline-derived CDR1 and CDR2 are SGHVS and FNYEAQ. Written as DNA, the CDR3 is TGTGCCAGCAGCCATTGGAGGGACGAGCAGTACTTC. It codes for CASSHWRDEQYF. The variable domain in full, with the rest retrieved from reference TRBV7-6 and TRBJ2-7, is GAGVSQSPRYKVTKRGQDVALRCDPISGHVSLYWYRQALGQGPEFLTYFNYEAQQDKSGLPNDRFSAERPEGSISTLTIQRTEQRDSAMYRCASSHWRDEQYFGPGTRLTVT.

This clone was detected only a few times. This chain links TRBV7-2 with TRBJ2-1; 8 bases fit TRBD1. The germline V gene encodes CDR1 SGHTA and CDR2 FQGNSA. The V and J ends lost 1 base and 8 bases, in that order; junction bases with no gene match: 4. This CDR3 is 14 amino acids long. The chain's CDR3 is CASSLGAGGDEQFF. In DNA form, the CDR3 reads TGTGCCAGCAGCTTAGGGGCAGGGGGCGATGAGCAGTTCTTC.

On this clone: At one end, the junction sequence differs from germline, possibly due to a read error. The chain combines TRBV7-7 with TRBJ2-7, with D unclear. In germline, CDR1 is SSHAT, CDR2 FNYEAQ (reference sequence). The CDR3 sequence is 13 residues long. The chain's CDR3 is CASSLGLRDEQYF. Written as DNA, the CDR3 is TGTGCTAGCAGCTTAGGCCTTCGGGACGAGCAGTACTTC.

The chain has TRBV10-3 and TRBJ2-1; 10 nucleotides agree with TRBD2. Germline V lookup: CDR1 ENHRY, CDR2 SYGVKD. The CDR3 is 15 residues long. V shed 7 bases, J shed 3 bases, and the junction held 6 bases outside the gene matches. CDR3 amino acids: CAIIRTSGGYNEQFF. The CDR3 DNA reads as TGTGCCATCATTAGGACTAGCGGTGGCTACAATGAGCAGTTCTTC.

This clone has just a few counts. This chain connects TRBV7-9 to TRBJ2-7; 7 bases fit TRBD1. Germline-derived CDR1 and CDR2 are SEHNR and FQNEAQ (reference sequence). This CDR3 has 16 residues. The V segment lost 5 bases and the J segment 2 bases; nucleotides outside the gene matches: 12. CDR3 DNA: TGTGCCAGCAGCCGAAGTCGACAGGGCGAGGCCTACGAGCAGTACTTC. It codes for CASSRSRQGEAYEQYF. The full variable domain, its missing parts supplied by reference TRBV7-9 and TRBJ2-7, is DTGVSQNPRHKITKRGQNVTFRCDPISEHNRLYWYRQTLGQGPEFLTYFQNEAQLEKSRLLSDRFSAERPKGSFSTLEIQRTEQGDSAMYLCASSRSRQGEAYEQYFGPGTRLTVT.

The CDR3 DNA follows: TGCAGCGCCGAAGGTCAGGTAACCGATACGCAGTATTTT. This sequence encodes CSAEGQVTDTQYF. The J gene is TRBJ2-3, the V gene TRBV29-1; D not certain. V gave up 7 bases and J gave up 6 bases, with 17 bases separating them. The CDR3 totals 13 residues. Germline CDR1 SQVTM, CDR2 ANQGSEA.

The rearrangement joins TRBV19 to TRBJ2-7; the D is unclear. Trimming shortened V by 3 bases and J by 4 bases, and 7 bases separated the two germline ends. This CDR3 is 12 amino acids long. CDR1 is LNHDA and CDR2 is SQIVND in the germline V gene (reference sequence). As DNA, the CDR3 is TGTGCCAGTAGTATGCTGGGATACGAGCAGTACTTC. Its translation: CASSMLGYEQYF.

This rearrangement joins TRBV6-6 to TRBJ2-5, with D possibly TRBD1 on 6 matching bases. The length of the CDR3 is 14 residues. The germline gives CDR1 MNHNY, CDR2 SVGAGI (reference sequence). The V end was cut by 2 bases, the J end by 1 base, with 8 bases between. CDR3 DNA: TGTGCCAGCAGTTACGGGGGCTCCCAAGAGACCCAGTACTTC. This sequence encodes CASSYGGSQETQYF.

The rearrangement links TRBV6-5 to TRBJ2-1; 12 bases agree with TRBD2. J lost 13 bases, V lost 4 bases, and 11 bases had no gene match. The germline V gene has CDR1 MNHEY and CDR2 SVGAGI. This CDR3 region has 15 residues. The CDR3 region is CASSSLAGGPVRQFF. CDR3 in DNA: TGTGCCAGCAGTTCACTAGCGGGGGGACCTGTTCGTCAGTTCTTC.

The chain has TRBV4-1 and TRBJ2-2; D is unresolved. Germline loops: CDR1 MGHRA, CDR2 YSYEKL. V was clipped by 0 bases and J by 4 bases, with 15 bases between them. CDR3 size: 17 residues. CDR3 sequence (DNA): TGCGCCAGCAGCCAAGATCACCCCCAGCCCCGCACCGGGGAGCTGTTTTTT. Amino acids: CASSQDHPQPRTGELFF.

This clone was found a few times. The V and J genes are TRBV7-9 and TRBJ2-6, with D possibly matching TRBD1 (6 bases). Per germline, CDR1 SEHNR and CDR2 FQNEAQ (reference sequence). Trimming stripped 5 bases from V and 2 bases from J, with 13 bases between. This CDR3 has 16 amino acids. This CDR3 reads CASSPRGGAGANVLTF. The CDR3 nucleotides are TGTGCCAGCAGCCCCCGAGGGGGTGCTGGGGCCAACGTCCTGACTTTC.